What follows are 2 T cell receptor beta chains derived from one specimen sequenced in a study of blood T cells in healthy people across ages. It was with a sample-barcoded 5' primer and a J-beta primer mix that a second PCR of roughly 7 to 11 cycles was run. TCRdb called the 5' RACE reads again in MiXCR, with one record for every CDR3 protein. The top ten clones hold 7.7% of a sample with around 1.7 million distinct CDR3 sequences, roughly 30% of them seen once. The specimen sequenced was blood. These receptors all stem from a woman aged 25 to 45 in good health.

The gene calls are TRBV27 and TRBJ1-5; D unclear. The CDR3 has 14 residues. V was trimmed by 2 bases and J by 1 base, leaving 6 bases between them. In germline, CDR1 is MNHEY, CDR2 SMNVEV (reference sequence). The chain's CDR3 is CASSLNLSNQPQHF. DNA of the CDR3: TGTGCCAGCAGTTTAAATCTGAGCAATCAGCCCCAGCATTTT.

Many counts were recorded for this clonotype. The chain recombines TRBV3-1 with TRBJ1-1, with D perhaps TRBD1 (6 bases). Germline CDR1 is LGHDT and CDR2 is YNNKEL (reference sequence). Trimming took off 2 bases at V and 0 bases at J, with 7 bases between the two ends. CDR3 size: 14 residues. The CDR3 DNA reads TGTGCCAGCAGCCAACAGGGGATGAACACTGAAGCTTTCTTT. Translated, it gives CASSQQGMNTEAFF. Drawing the rest from reference TRBV3-1 and TRBJ1-1, the complete variable domain is DTAVSQTPKYLVTQMGNDKSIKCEQNLGHDTMYWYKQDSKKFLKIMFSYNNKELIINETVPNRFSPKSPDKAHLNLHINSLELGDSAVYFCASSQQGMNTEAFFGQGTRLTVV.